Listed here are 17 T cell receptor beta chains from one sample, sequenced in a study of vaccination effects on CD4 cells after COVID-19 (dated by TCRdb to between 2021 and 2024). Their antigen targets remain unknown. Library preparation used the immunoSEQ multiplex PCR assay. As stored in TCRdb, this immuneACCESS dataset retains in-frame rearrangements with V and J assigned. A fraction of the clones does not appear; measured against another copy, unresolved V genes explain less than half of the discrepancy, and the remainder lacks a known reason. The table for this sample lists some 40,000 clones; around 67% of them were counted only once. 25% to 35% of the sample is taken by the ten largest. To identify antigen-specific CD4+ T cell clonotypes by their expansion, the ViraFEST assay first stimulated PBMC with viral peptide pools and then applied TCR sequencing. After less than eleven days of culture, CD4+ T cells were isolated with the EasySep CD4+ T cell isolation kit. Convalescent patients had PCR-confirmed SARS-CoV-2 infection between March and December 2020, before Alpha, Beta and Delta variants emerged in the United States.

The sequences come from CD4+ T cells from PBMCs cultured with a peptide pool, collected before COVID-19 vaccination. The receptors here all came from a human donor who had a prior SARS-CoV-2 infection.

The rearrangement joins TRBV9 to TRBJ2-7, with 9 bases matching TRBD2. Germline V gene sequence: CDR1 SGDLS, CDR2 YYNGEE. V was pared by 0 bases and J by 2 bases, with 12 bases of the junction left unmatched. This CDR3 is built from 18 residues. DNA for the CDR3: TGTGCCAGCAGCGTAGACGGGTTTAGCGGGAGACCCCCCTACGAGCAGTACTTC. Amino acid sequence: CASSVDGFSGRPPYEQYF.

The chain joins TRBV19 to TRBJ2-5; D unresolved. This CDR3 contains 14 residues. The germline CDR1 and CDR2 sequences are LNHDA and SQIVND (reference sequence). Between the trimmed V and J ends, which lost 2 bases and 5 bases, there was a span of 12 bases. CDR3 region: CASSISSGSETQYF. The DNA of the CDR3 is TGTGCCAGTAGTATAAGTTCGGGTTCGGAGACCCAGTACTTC.

V gene TRBV6-2 or TRBV6-3 combines with J gene TRBJ1-5; TRBD1 matches at 9 bases. V lost 4 bases to trimming and J lost 6 bases; unmatched junction nucleotides: 16. Germline V CDR1 and CDR2: MNHEY, SVGEGT. The CDR3 has 18 residues. Written as DNA, the CDR3 is TGTGCCAGCAGTTCGCCCCCGGGACAGGGTTTAAAAGGTCAGCCCCAGCATTTT. Translated, it gives CASSSPPGQGLKGQPQHF.

This sequence joins TRBV15 and TRBJ2-7, with D perhaps TRBD1 (5 bases). The CDR3 sequence is 14 residues long. With 0 bases removed from V and 3 bases from J, the gap between germline ends came to 9 bases. From germline, CDR1 is LNHNV and CDR2 YYDKDF (reference sequence). CDR3 DNA sequence: TGTGCCACCAGCAGAGAAGCAGGGTACTACGAGCAGTACTTC. Residues: CATSREAGYYEQYF.

This chain connects TRBV4-1 to TRBJ2-7, with D perhaps matching TRBD2 (6 bases). From germline, CDR1 is MGHRA and CDR2 YSYEKL. The CDR3 loop spans 16 amino acids. Trimming removed 0 bases from V and 1 base from J, with 13 bases in between. The CDR3 nucleotides read TGCGCCAGCAGCCAAGATCTGTACCGGGGGTCCTACGAGCAGTACTTC. This codes for CASSQDLYRGSYEQYF.

The genes are TRBV2 and TRBJ1-3; TRBD1 matches 8 bases. This CDR3 region has 14 residues. The germline V gene has CDR1 SNHLY and CDR2 FYNNEI. The V gene end was trimmed by 3 bases and the J gene end by 4 bases; junction bases not matched to a gene: 2. CDR3 nucleotides: TGTGCCAGCAGTGACCGGACAGGGGGAAACACCATATATTTT. Protein product: CASSDRTGGNTIYF. The full variable domain, rest sourced from reference TRBV2 and TRBJ1-3, is EPEVTQTPSHQVTQMGQEVILRCVPISNHLYFYWYRQILGQKVEFLVSFYNNEISEKSEIFDDQFSVERPDGSNFTLKIRSTKLEDSAMYFCASSDRTGGNTIYFGEGSWLTVV.

Only a few counts were recorded for this clone. The chain uses TRBV15 and TRBJ2-5; perhaps TRBD2 as D (6 bases). Trimming took 0 bases from V and 5 from J, leaving 13 bases between them. The CDR3 extends over 15 amino acids. Germline CDR1 LNHNV, CDR2 YYDKDF (reference sequence). The chain's CDR3 is CATSRDLGGAETQYF. CDR3 nucleotide sequence: TGTGCCACCAGCAGAGATTTAGGAGGGGCTGAGACCCAGTACTTC.

The CDR3 region is CAWSVALAVQETQYF. The DNA for the CDR3 is TGTGCCTGGAGTGTAGCTCTAGCGGTCCAAGAGACCCAGTACTTC. V is TRBV30 and J is TRBJ2-5, with 7 bases matching TRBD2. Germline V gene lookup returns CDR1 GTSNPN and CDR2 SVGIG (reference sequence). Unmatched junction bases numbered 5, after V lost 0 bases and J lost 1 base. This CDR3 region has 15 residues.

This clone was recorded a few times. This chain links TRBV4-1 with TRBJ2-2; D gene unclear. The CDR3 has 15 amino acids. The V end was cut by 0 bases, the J end by 4 bases, with 9 bases between. CDR1 is MGHRA and CDR2 is YSYEKL in the germline V gene. CDR3 region: CASSQDLGFTGELFF. The CDR3 nucleotides read TGCGCCAGCAGCCAAGATCTAGGGTTCACCGGGGAGCTGTTTTTT.

The chain uses TRBV28 and TRBJ2-1, with a tentative D call TRBD2 (6 bases). The CDR3 runs 14 residues. Between the trimmed V and J ends, which lost 4 bases and 3 bases, there was a span of 10 bases. Germline V lookup: CDR1 MDHEN, CDR2 SYDVKM. The CDR3 here is CASSSASDYNEQFF. The CDR3, as DNA: TGTGCCAGCAGTTCGGCTAGCGACTACAATGAGCAGTTCTTC. Supplemented by reference TRBV28 and TRBJ2-1, the full variable domain reads DVKVTQSSRYLVKRTGEKVFLECVQDMDHENMFWYRQDPGLGLRLIYFSYDVKMKEKGDIPEGYSVSREKKERFSLILESASTNQTSMYLCASSSASDYNEQFFGPGTRLTVL.

V usage is TRBV5-1 and J usage is TRBJ2-5, with no clear D. Germline CDR1 SGHRS, CDR2 YFSETQ. CDR3 size: 13 residues. The germline V and J ends were trimmed by 4 bases and 1 base, with 8 bases remaining between them. Here the CDR3 DNA reads TGCGCCAGCAGCCCCGTGGTCCAAGAGACCCAGTACTTC. Translation gives CASSPVVQETQYF.

This chain uses TRBV4-3 with TRBJ1-1, with TRBD1 as a possible D gene (6 bases). The length of the CDR3 is 17 residues. V was cut by 6 bases and J by 4 bases, with 24 bases left in between. The germline gives CDR1 LGHNA, CDR2 YSLEER. The CDR3 DNA reads as TGCGCCAGCAGGAAGGTGCTCTCGGGGGCAGGCGTCACTGAAGCTTTCTTT. Translated, it gives CASRKVLSGAGVTEAFF.

This chain joins TRBV2 and TRBJ1-6; TRBD1 might be the D (5 bases). The CDR3 runs to 15 residues. In germline, CDR1 is SNHLY, CDR2 FYNNEI. Trimming pared 2 bases from V and 9 bases from J, leaving 14 bases between. The CDR3 DNA is TGTGCCAGCAGTGAAAGCCGGGGGGTGCCTTCACCCCTCCACTTT. Protein sequence: CASSESRGVPSPLHF.

The gene calls are TRBV10-3 and TRBJ1-2, with TRBD1 as a possible D gene (6 bases). Trimming removed 4 bases at V and 5 bases at J, with 14 bases between. The germline gives CDR1 ENHRY, CDR2 SYGVKD. The CDR3 covers 14 residues. Written as DNA, the CDR3 is TGTGCCATCAGTGGGAGTGATACAGGGTATGGCTACACCTTC. Translated, it gives CAISGSDTGYGYTF.

The genes are TRBV2 and TRBJ2-1; TRBD1 matches at 7 bases. CDR3 length equals 17 residues. V was pared by 2 bases and J by 0 bases, with 7 bases of the junction left unmatched. Germline CDR1 reads SNHLY; CDR2 reads FYNNEI. DNA for the CDR3: TGTGCCAGCAGTGAAAGGGGGCCCTTGAGCTCCTACAATGAGCAGTTCTTC. Translating it yields CASSERGPLSSYNEQFF.

The V call is TRBV19, the J call TRBJ2-1, with D maybe TRBD1 (6 bases). Per the germline V gene, CDR1 is LNHDA and CDR2 is SQIVND (reference sequence). CDR3 length: 13 residues. Trimming took 7 bases from V and 8 from J, leaving 15 bases between them. The CDR3 DNA reads as TGTGCCAGTACAACGGACAGTGGGCATGAGCAGTTCTTC. Its translation is CASTTDSGHEQFF.

This sequence joins TRBV2 and TRBJ2-7; 8 bases are shared with TRBD2. J lost 4 bases, V lost 7 bases, and 3 bases had no gene match. Germline CDR1 reads SNHLY; CDR2 reads FYNNEI. The length of the CDR3 is 12 residues. The CDR3 bases are TGTGCCAGCAAAACTAGCGGTTACGAGCAGTACTTC. It specifies CASKTSGYEQYF. Together with reference TRBV2 and TRBJ2-7, the CDR3 gives the full variable domain: EPEVTQTPSHQVTQMGQEVILRCVPISNHLYFYWYRQILGQKVEFLVSFYNNEISEKSEIFDDQFSVERPDGSNFTLKIRSTKLEDSAMYFCASKTSGYEQYFGPGTRLTVT.